This is a list of T cell receptor beta chains from one sample in a study of PD-1 blockade in classical Hodgkin lymphoma. TCRdb keeps only in-frame clones here, not all; method: immunoSEQ multiplex PCR. The sample contains some 52,000 clones, approximately 86% of which appear only once. Sequenced material: peripheral blood mononuclear cells (PBMCs), taken before the fourth cycle of nivolumab. The receptors shown here come from a human donor with classical Hodgkin lymphoma. Each CDR3 is given with its conserved first and last residue. A D gene is named only where the DNA matches it firmly. Some rows mark clone size as missing; the rest say once, few, many or name a class of expanded clone.

V gene	J gene	clone size	D gene	CDR3 protein	CDR3 DNA
TRBV13	TRBJ2-3	.	.	CASSVPGLSTDTQYF	TGTGCCAGCAGTGTCCCGGGACTTAGCACAGATACGCAGTATTTT
TRBV4-2	TRBJ2-1	.	.	CASSQFGSSYNEQFF	TGTGCCAGCAGCCAATTCGGGAGCTCCTACAATGAGCAGTTCTTC
TRBV5-1	TRBJ2-3	.	.	CASSLVAGSTDTQYF	TGCGCCAGCAGCTTGGTGGCGGGTAGCACAGATACGCAGTATTTT
TRBV19	TRBJ1-4	.	.	CASSFRNEKLFF	TGTGCCAGTAGTTTTCGAAATGAAAAACTGTTTTTT
TRBV5-8	TRBJ1-2	.	TRBD1	CASSTGTGSFTYGYTF	TGTGCCAGCAGTACCGGGACAGGGAGTTTTACCTATGGCTACACCTTC
TRBV9	TRBJ1-1	.	.	CASSVGARTEAFF	TGTGCCAGCAGCGTAGGGGCTAGGACTGAAGCTTTCTTT
TRBV10-1	TRBJ2-3	.	TRBD2	CASSVTSSESTQYF	TGCGCCAGCAGTGTGACTAGCTCAGAGTCGACGCAGTATTTT
TRBV6-1	TRBJ1-6	.	.	CASRDSHGYNSPLHF	TGTGCCAGCAGGGACAGCCACGGCTATAATTCACCCCTCCACTTT
TRBV19	TRBJ2-7	.	TRBD1	CASSMFAGTGKYEQYF	TGTGCCAGTAGTATGTTCGCTGGGACAGGGAAATACGAGCAGTACTTC
TRBV19	TRBJ2-2	.	.	CAGSSGADTGELFF	TGTGCCGGCTCCTCTGGGGCCGATACCGGGGAGCTGTTTTTT
TRBV5-1	TRBJ2-2	.	.	CASSLNSLGGELFF	TGCGCCAGCAGCTTGAACTCCCTGGGAGGGGAGCTGTTTTTT
TRBV29-1	TRBJ2-7	once	.	CSVRGPDSLYYEQYF	TGCAGCGTCCGAGGGCCGGACAGTCTATACTACGAGCAGTACTTC
TRBV11-2	TRBJ1-2	.	.	CASSKQANYGYTF	TGTGCCAGCAGCAAACAAGCTAACTATGGCTACACCTTC
TRBV28	TRBJ2-3	.	.	CASSFGDITDTQYF	TGTGCCAGCAGTTTCGGGGATATCACAGATACGCAGTATTTT
TRBV5-4	TRBJ2-1	.	TRBD2	CASSFGFGRDNEQFF	TGTGCCAGCAGCTTCGGTTTCGGGAGGGACAATGAGCAGTTCTTC
TRBV5-1	TRBJ2-2	.	TRBD2	CASSFYTGGTGELFF	TGCGCCAGCAGCTTTTACACGGGGGGCACCGGGGAGCTGTTTTTT
TRBV7-2	TRBJ2-7	.	.	CASSLMRFSYEQYF	TGTGCCAGCAGCTTAATGCGTTTCTCCTACGAGCAGTACTTC
TRBV28	TRBJ2-1	.	.	CASSTRVAGPYNEQFF	TGTGCCAGCAGTACTCGTGTGGCAGGGCCCTACAATGAGCAGTTCTTC
TRBV19	TRBJ2-3	.	TRBD2	CASTRWGGPSGRADTDTQYF	TGTGCCAGTACCCGATGGGGGGGGCCTAGCGGGAGGGCCGACACAGATACGCAGTATTTT
TRBV6-6	TRBJ1-1	.	.	CASSDVTPAFF	TGTGCCAGCAGTGATGTAACCCCGGCTTTCTTT
TRBV7-2	TRBJ2-5	.	.	CASTKAGVGSKETQYF	TGTGCCAGCACCAAAGCTGGTGTCGGTTCTAAAGAGACCCAGTACTTC
TRBV6-1	TRBJ1-5	.	.	CASSEFRPQHF	TGTGCCAGCAGTGAGTTCCGGCCCCAGCATTTT
TRBV30	TRBJ1-4	.	.	CAWKQGSHNEKLFF	TGTGCCTGGAAGCAAGGGTCTCATAATGAAAAACTGTTTTTT
TRBV28	TRBJ1-2	.	.	CASSWTRGYGYTF	TGTGCCAGCAGCTGGACTCGGGGCTATGGCTACACCTTC
TRBV7-3	TRBJ2-3	.	TRBD1	CASSKSPTGDTMDTQYF	TGTGCCAGCAGTAAAAGCCCGACAGGGGATACAATGGATACGCAGTATTTT
TRBV5-1	TRBJ2-1	.	.	CASSQTPRNEQFF	TGCGCCAGCAGCCAAACTCCGAGGAATGAGCAGTTCTTC
TRBV28	TRBJ2-7	.	.	CASSLLNRVYEQYF	TGTGCCAGCAGTTTACTTAACAGGGTTTACGAGCAGTACTTC
TRBV6-1	TRBJ2-7	.	.	CASSEGGDNYEQYF	TGTGCCAGCAGTGAAGGGGGGGATAATTACGAGCAGTACTTC
TRBV5-1	TRBJ1-5	.	.	CASSWDGYNQPQHF	TGCGCCAGCAGCTGGGACGGATACAATCAGCCCCAGCATTTT
TRBV7-6	TRBJ2-7	.	TRBD1	CASSHRGTHEQYF	TGTGCCAGCTCCCACAGGGGGACTCACGAGCAGTACTTC
TRBV7-2	TRBJ2-7	.	.	CASSLSTYEQYF	TGTGCCAGCAGCTTATCCACCTACGAGCAGTACTTC
TRBV7-2	TRBJ2-2	.	TRBD2	CASIRGVTGELFF	TGTGCCAGCATCCGGGGGGTTACCGGGGAGCTGTTTTTT
TRBV6-1	TRBJ2-5	.	.	CASGGQGWGETQYF	TGTGCCAGCGGAGGGCAAGGTTGGGGAGAGACCCAGTACTTC
TRBV27	TRBJ1-1	.	.	CASKPWVGTVEAFF	TGTGCCAGCAAACCGTGGGTGGGGACCGTTGAAGCTTTCTTT
TRBV2	TRBJ2-2	.	.	CASSEQGTGRANTGELFF	TGTGCCAGCAGTGAACAGGGGACGGGCAGGGCGAACACCGGGGAGCTGTTTTTT
TRBV25-1	TRBJ2-3	few	TRBD2	CASSERGAHSDTQYF	TGTGCCAGCAGTGAGCGGGGGGCTCATTCAGATACGCAGTATTTT
TRBV4-1	TRBJ2-3	.	.	CASSQGRGTDTQYF	TGCGCCAGCAGCCAAGGGAGGGGCACAGATACGCAGTATTTT
TRBV7-9	TRBJ1-6	.	.	CASSLEQGQYNSPLHF	TGTGCCAGCAGCTTAGAGCAGGGCCAATATAATTCACCCCTCCACTTT
TRBV28	TRBJ2-4	.	TRBD1	CASSFVVGQARAKNIQYF	TGTGCCAGCAGTTTTGTGGTGGGACAGGCAAGGGCCAAAAACATTCAGTACTTC
TRBV6-1	TRBJ1-5	few	.	CASSEGGRGNQPQHF	TGTGCCAGCAGTGAAGGGGGGCGGGGGAATCAGCCCCAGCATTTT
TRBV6-1	TRBJ1-6	.	.	CASQESSYNSPLHF	TGTGCCAGCCAGGAAAGCTCCTATAATTCACCCCTCCACTTT
TRBV9	TRBJ1-4	.	TRBD1	CASSLTGDEKLFF	TGTGCCAGCAGCTTGACAGGGGACGAAAAACTGTTTTTT
TRBV19	TRBJ1-5	.	.	CASSSRVGVQPQHF	TGTGCCAGTAGTTCCCGTGTGGGCGTTCAGCCCCAGCATTTT
TRBV28	TRBJ2-7	.	.	CASSSNRGGSYEQYF	TGTGCCAGCAGTTCAAACAGGGGGGGTTCCTACGAGCAGTACTTC
TRBV6-5	TRBJ1-2	once	.	CASGPHYGYTF	TGTGCCAGCGGCCCACACTATGGCTACACCTTC
TRBV2	TRBJ2-4	.	.	CASSERDIRRSIQYF	TGTGCCAGCAGTGAGAGGGACATTCGGAGATCCATTCAGTACTTC
TRBV4-1	TRBJ2-5	.	.	CASSQVEKETQYF	TGCGCCAGCAGCCAAGTCGAGAAAGAGACCCAGTACTTC
TRBV6-1	TRBJ2-7	.	.	CASSEDHRVYEQYF	TGTGCCAGCAGTGAAGATCACAGGGTCTACGAGCAGTACTTC
TRBV5-8	TRBJ2-5	.	TRBD2	CASSPWTSGVETQYF	TGTGCCAGCAGCCCTTGGACTAGCGGGGTGGAGACCCAGTACTTC
TRBV6-1	TRBJ2-7	few	.	CASSRDFAYEQYF	TGTGCCAGCAGCCGGGACTTCGCCTACGAGCAGTACTTC
TRBV5-1	TRBJ2-1	once	TRBD2	CASSTIGGAVYNEQFF	TGCGCCAGCAGCACGATCGGGGGGGCTGTATACAATGAGCAGTTCTTC